This T cell receptor beta chain came from a study of molecular identifiers for immune sequencing clone quantification. Overall study results and limits: The sizes of highly expanded clones could be underestimated when identical TCR molecules share a barcode.

Concerning this clonotype itself: Its antigen is unidentified. This may arise from a read error, as a much more abundant clone is one base away.

CDR3 length: 14 amino acids. Germline CDR1 is SNHLY and CDR2 is FYNNEI. TCRdb processed the PCR reads anew with MiXCR; each CDR3 protein has one entry. The sample lists over 300,000 distinct CDR3 sequences; 24% were seen once. The rearrangement joins TRBV2 to TRBJ2-7; D gene uncertain. The clonotype was recovered from a human donor in good health. Some libraries in this study had Jurkat cell RNA spiked in. Material for sequencing was naive CD8+ T cells from blood, with Jurkat cell RNA spiked in. Subset defined: FACS-sorted CD8+CD4-CCR7+CD45RA+ naive T cells. The CDR3 region has the DNA TGTGCCAGCAGTCGCCGACCGAGCTCCTGCGAGCAGTACTTC. Translated: CASSRRPSSCEQYF.